This T cell receptor beta chain was profiled in a study of cytomegalovirus exposure and HLA in healthy donors. Libraries were prepared by immunoSEQ multiplex PCR; TCRdb keeps only in-frame clonotypes and omits some of them. There are some 230,000 clones in the sample; about 90% occur only once, and approximately 1% lies in the top ten. The CDR3 covers 14 residues. Trimming took 5 bases from V and 0 from J, leaving 8 bases between them. From germline, CDR1 is SGHTA and CDR2 FQGNSA. The V call is TRBV7-2, the J call TRBJ2-1; weak D call: TRBD2 (5 bases). Input material: PBMCs. This TCR derives from a woman aged 18-29 years in good health and CMV-seronegative. CDR3 residues: CASSLGGSYNEQFF. In nucleotides, the CDR3 is TGTGCCAGCAGCCTAGGAGGCTCCTACAATGAGCAGTTCTTC. Full variable domain (rest looked up from reference TRBV7-2 and TRBJ2-1): GAGVSQSPSNKVTEKGKDVELRCDPISGHTALYWYRQSLGQGLEFLIYFQGNSAPDKSGLPSDRFSAERTGGSVSTLTIQRTQQEDSAVYLCASSLGGSYNEQFFGPGTRLTVL.